This TCR beta chain was sequenced during a study of glioma-infiltrating T cells after dendritic cell vaccination. For the study at large: Three intradermal dendritic cell vaccine injections were given every two weeks.

The CDR3 runs to 14 residues. Trimming shortened V by 4 bases and J by 2 bases, and 11 bases separated the two germline ends. Germline V lookup: CDR1 SGHTA, CDR2 FQGNSA. Primers: 60 V beta forward and 13 J beta reverse. Clones were sequenced by immunoSEQ multiplex PCR, and TCRdb holds only the in-frame ones, with some missing. The table records approximately 84,000 clones, approximately 90% of them present only once. The genes are TRBV7-2 and TRBJ2-5, with D tentatively TRBD2 (6 bases). This clonotype was sampled from a human donor with glioblastoma. The sequencing used blood, collected before dendritic cell vaccination. CDR3 sequence reads: CASSSTGTQETQYF. In DNA, the CDR3 is TGTGCCAGCAGCTCGACCGGGACTCAAGAGACCCAGTACTTC.